The 18 T cell receptor beta chains presented below share a single source sample, sequenced in a study of T cell responses to AZD1222 COVID-19 vaccine. Only in-frame clones appear in the TCRdb table, and some are missing; sequencing was by immunoSEQ multiplex PCR. The data contain 150,000 to 200,000 clones, 85% to 90% of them singletons. Sequences were derived from peripheral blood, sampled on day 0 of AZD1222 vaccination. These receptors were collected from an adult in good health.

The chain combines TRBV19 with TRBJ1-2; 8 nucleotides agree with TRBD1. Per germline, CDR1 LNHDA and CDR2 SQIVND (reference sequence). The CDR3 spans 18 residues. V trimming: 7 bases; J trimming: 0 bases; junction bases outside the gene matches: 16. The CDR3 region has the DNA TGTGCCAGTACCGAGGGACAGGCAAACCCATCAGCTAACTATGGCTACACCTTC. Translation gives CASTEGQANPSANYGYTF.

The CDR3 bases are TGTGCCAGCAGAACCAATCCGGGCCGGGGGTCGGATACGCAGTATTTT. Its protein product is CASRTNPGRGSDTQYF. The chain joins TRBV5-5 to TRBJ2-3; possible D gene TRBD2, 6 bases. V lost 5 bases to trimming and J lost 6 bases, with 22 bases between them. Germline V gives CDR1 SGHKS, CDR2 YYEKEE (reference sequence). The CDR3 has 16 residues.

This chain uses TRBV2 with TRBJ1-5; possible D gene TRBD1, 5 bases. From germline, CDR1 is SNHLY and CDR2 FYNNEI. This CDR3 region has 17 residues. V lost 3 bases, J lost 1 base, and 16 bases lay in between. The CDR3: CASSDVGGLSSNQPQHF. For the CDR3, the DNA is TGTGCCAGCAGTGATGTTGGGGGACTTTCCAGCAATCAGCCCCAGCATTTT.

The chain uses TRBV30 and TRBJ1-5; the D gene is possibly TRBD1 (5 bases). This CDR3 region has 16 residues. Trimming shortened V by 2 bases and J by 6 bases, and 20 bases separated the two germline ends. CDR1 is GTSNPN, CDR2 SVGIG, per germline (reference sequence). CDR3 bases: TGTGCCTGGAGTATCCCCGGGGCGGGAGGAGGTCAGCCCCAGCATTTT. Translation: CAWSIPGAGGGQPQHF.

This clone was observed a handful of times. V is TRBV7-3 and J is TRBJ2-7; the match to TRBD2 covers 10 bases. The CDR3 extends over 16 amino acids. Germline values: CDR1 SGHTA, CDR2 FQGTGA. Germline trimming cut 0 bases from V and 3 bases from J; bases unmatched to any gene: 5. Written as DNA, the CDR3 is TGTGCCAGCAGCTTAACTTCGGCTAGCGGGAGCTACGAGCAGTACTTC. Translating it yields CASSLTSASGSYEQYF.

This clone was seen just once. The gene calls are TRBV24-1 and TRBJ2-1; D remains unclear. This CDR3 has 14 residues. Germline V CDR1 and CDR2: KGHDR, SFDVKD. V lost 4 bases and J 2 bases, leaving 8 bases between the germline ends. The CDR3 reads CATSDSGPYNEQFF. Written as DNA, the CDR3 is TGTGCCACCAGTGACTCTGGACCCTACAATGAGCAGTTCTTC.

This chain uses TRBV19 with TRBJ2-5; D might be TRBD1 (5 bases). V lost 10 bases to trimming and J lost 5 bases, with 17 bases between them. The V gene's germline CDR1 is LNHDA and CDR2 SQIVND (reference sequence). CDR3 length: 13 amino acids. CDR3 DNA sequence: TGTGCCACCAGCAGGGTCCGTTGGGAGACCCAGTACTTC. It encodes CATSRVRWETQYF.

This clone was counted a single time. The chain has TRBV28 and TRBJ1-2, with D possibly TRBD1 on 5 matching bases. Germline values: CDR1 MDHEN, CDR2 SYDVKM. The CDR3 extends over 18 amino acids. Trimming left V 8 bases short and J 3 bases short, with 28 bases between. The chain's CDR3 is CASDRIEGVGVDDYGYTF. CDR3 sequence (DNA): TGTGCCAGCGACCGGATAGAAGGGGTAGGGGTAGACGACTATGGCTACACCTTC.

The chain links TRBV6-5 to TRBJ2-5; D call uncertain. Germline V CDR1 and CDR2: MNHEY, SVGAGI. With 3 bases removed from V and 5 bases from J, the gap between germline ends came to 13 bases. This CDR3 spans 14 amino acids. CDR3 sequence: CASSYTLERETQYF. The CDR3, as DNA: TGTGCCAGCAGTTATACCCTCGAGAGGGAGACCCAGTACTTC.

This clone is medium-sized in the sample. V usage is TRBV11-3 and J usage is TRBJ2-1, with 8 nucleotides matching TRBD2. The J segment lost 4 bases and the V segment lost 1 base, leaving 3 bases of the junction unmatched. CDR1 is SGHNT and CDR2 is YENEEA in the germline V gene. There are 15 residues in the CDR3. CDR3 nucleotide sequence: TGTGCCAGCAGCTTAGTGGGCGGGGGGTACAATGAGCAGTTCTTC. Amino acids: CASSLVGGGYNEQFF.

The chain has TRBV19 and TRBJ1-3; no clear D gene. The V end lost 3 bases, the J end lost 3 bases, and 3 bases lay between the germline ends. Germline assignment: CDR1 LNHDA and CDR2 SQIVND (reference sequence). CDR3 length equals 12 residues. DNA for the CDR3: TGTGCCAGTAGTATCGGTGGAAACACCATATATTTT. This translates into CASSIGGNTIYF.

CDR3: CASSLGRLYGYTF. The CDR3 nucleotides are TGTGCCAGCAGCCTGGGACGGCTTTATGGCTACACCTTC. The V call is TRBV6-5, the J call TRBJ1-2; perhaps TRBD1 as D (5 bases). The CDR3 is made up of 13 amino acids. With 6 bases removed from V and 5 bases from J, the gap between germline ends came to 13 bases. The V gene's germline CDR1 is MNHEY and CDR2 SVGAGI.

The V and J genes are TRBV7-9 and TRBJ1-2, with TRBD1 matching 7 bases. Germline lookup yields CDR1 SEHNR and CDR2 FQNEAQ (reference sequence). The CDR3 covers 14 residues. J was trimmed by 2 bases and V by 4 bases; bases with no gene match: 4. CDR3 sequence reads: CASSSIQGNYGYTF. For the CDR3, the DNA is TGTGCCAGCAGCTCAATACAGGGGAACTATGGCTACACCTTC.

The V gene is TRBV27, the J gene TRBJ2-1; D might be TRBD1 (5 bases). Trimming removed 5 bases at V and 9 bases at J, with 8 bases between. CDR1 is MNHEY, CDR2 SMNVEV, per germline (reference sequence). The CDR3 spans 11 residues. The CDR3 DNA follows: TGTGCCAGCAGTAAGGGGTTTGAGCAGTTCTTC. Translated: CASSKGFEQFF.

V and J are TRBV9 and TRBJ1-5; TRBD1 is a possible D gene (5 bases). The CDR3 contains 14 residues. Trimming removed 3 bases from V and 6 bases from J, with 13 bases in between. The germline CDR1 and CDR2 sequences are SGDLS and YYNGEE. In nucleotides, the CDR3 is TGTGCCAGCAGCGAAGGCAGGGAAACTCAGCCCCAGCATTTT. The encoded protein is CASSEGRETQPQHF.

The chain combines TRBV19 with TRBJ1-5; TRBD1 matches at 9 bases. The ends lost 9 bases at V and 4 bases at J; junction bases unmatched: 7. The germline V gene encodes CDR1 LNHDA and CDR2 SQIVND (reference sequence). CDR3 length: 14 amino acids. CDR3 protein: CASKGGQGNQPQHF. The CDR3 coding sequence is TGTGCCAGCAAAGGGGGACAGGGAAATCAGCCCCAGCATTTT. Based on the CDR3 plus reference TRBV19 and TRBJ1-5, the full variable domain is DGGITQSPKYLFRKEGQNVTLSCEQNLNHDAMYWYRQDPGQGLRLIYYSQIVNDFQKGDIAEGYSVSREKKESFPLTVTSAQKNPTAFYLCASKGGQGNQPQHFGDGTRLSIL.

This chain connects TRBV5-1 to TRBJ2-5; the D is unclear. The CDR3 loop spans 13 amino acids. V gave up 4 bases and J gave up 0 bases, with 7 bases separating them. Germline CDR1 reads SGHRS; CDR2 reads YFSETQ. The CDR3 loop is CASSPLNQETQYF. CDR3 bases: TGCGCCAGCAGCCCCCTGAACCAAGAGACCCAGTACTTC.

This clone has just one count. The rearrangement uses TRBV6-1 and TRBJ1-6; no firm D call. CDR3 length: 15 residues. The V and J ends lost 3 bases and 6 bases respectively, with 12 bases between them. The germline gives CDR1 MNHNS, CDR2 SASEGT. The CDR3 DNA reads as TGTGCCAGCAGTGAGCTGACCGCCGGTAATTCACCCCTCCACTTT. This gives the protein CASSELTAGNSPLHF.